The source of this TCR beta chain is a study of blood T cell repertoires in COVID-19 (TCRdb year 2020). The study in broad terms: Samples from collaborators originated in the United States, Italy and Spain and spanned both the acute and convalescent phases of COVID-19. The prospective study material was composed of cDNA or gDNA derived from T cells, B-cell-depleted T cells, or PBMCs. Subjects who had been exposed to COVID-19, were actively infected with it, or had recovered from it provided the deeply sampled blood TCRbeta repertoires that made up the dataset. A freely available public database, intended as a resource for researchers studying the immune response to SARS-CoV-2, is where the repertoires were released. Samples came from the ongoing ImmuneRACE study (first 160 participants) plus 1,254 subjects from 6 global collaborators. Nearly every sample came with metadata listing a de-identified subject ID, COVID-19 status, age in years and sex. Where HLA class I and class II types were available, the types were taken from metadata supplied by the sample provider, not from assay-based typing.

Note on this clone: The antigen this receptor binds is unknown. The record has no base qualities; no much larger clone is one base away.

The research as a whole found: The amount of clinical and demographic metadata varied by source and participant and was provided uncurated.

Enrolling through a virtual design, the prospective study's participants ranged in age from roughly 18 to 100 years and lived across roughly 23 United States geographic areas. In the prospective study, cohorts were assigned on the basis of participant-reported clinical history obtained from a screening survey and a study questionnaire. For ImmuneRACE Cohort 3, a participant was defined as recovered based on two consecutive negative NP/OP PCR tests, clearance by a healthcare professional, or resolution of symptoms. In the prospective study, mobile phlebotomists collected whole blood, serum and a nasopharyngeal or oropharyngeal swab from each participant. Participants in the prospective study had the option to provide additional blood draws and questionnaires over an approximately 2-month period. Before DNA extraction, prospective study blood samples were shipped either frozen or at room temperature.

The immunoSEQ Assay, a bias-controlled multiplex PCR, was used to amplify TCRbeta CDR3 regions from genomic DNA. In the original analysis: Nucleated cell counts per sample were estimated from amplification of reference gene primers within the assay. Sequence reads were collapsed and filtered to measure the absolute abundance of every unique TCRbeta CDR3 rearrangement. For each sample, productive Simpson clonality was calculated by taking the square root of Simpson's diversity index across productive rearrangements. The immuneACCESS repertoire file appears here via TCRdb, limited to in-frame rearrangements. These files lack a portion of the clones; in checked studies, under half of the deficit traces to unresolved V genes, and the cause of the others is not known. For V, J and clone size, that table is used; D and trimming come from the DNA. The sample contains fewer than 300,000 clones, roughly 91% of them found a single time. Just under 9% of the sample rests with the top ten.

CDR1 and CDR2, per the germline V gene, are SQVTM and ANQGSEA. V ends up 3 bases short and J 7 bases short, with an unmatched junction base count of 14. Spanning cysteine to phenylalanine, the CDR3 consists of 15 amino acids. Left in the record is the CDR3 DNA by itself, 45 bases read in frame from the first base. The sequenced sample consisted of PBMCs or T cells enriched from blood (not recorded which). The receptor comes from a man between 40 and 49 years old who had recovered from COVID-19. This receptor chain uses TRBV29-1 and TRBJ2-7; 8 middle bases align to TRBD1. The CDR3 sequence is CSVDVVGQGAGEQYF. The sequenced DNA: TGCAGCGTTGACGTTGTGGGGCAGGGGGCAGGAGAGCAGTACTTC.